The clone carrying this T cell receptor beta chain was observed a few times. No antigen is known for it. This sample was included in a study of T-cell memory formation after mild COVID-19. With constant-segment primers, 5'RACE yielded cDNA libraries of TCR alpha and TCR beta that carried sample barcodes and UMIs. One entry per CDR3 protein results from TCRdb running MiXCR on the 5' RACE reads. The table lists 270,000 or so distinct CDR3 sequences, about a sixth of them singletons. Overall study findings and caveats: Several responding clones turned up in pre-infection memory, indicating that cross-reactive memory may have taken part.

The CDR3 loop spans 15 amino acids. V gave up 5 bases and J gave up 6 bases; unmatched junction bases: 7. CDR1 and CDR2 (germline): SGHAT, FQNNGV. The V gene is TRBV11-2, the J gene TRBJ1-4, with 9 positions matching TRBD1. Material for sequencing was PBMCs or a T cell subset sorted from them (not recorded which). The receptor's source is a man aged 18 to 35 who had mild COVID-19 (a few samples of this study predate the infection). Cell type and time point are not known. CDR3 sequence: CASSDPGQGYEKLFF. CDR3 nucleotide sequence: TGTGCCAGCAGCGATCCGGGACAGGGTTATGAAAAACTGTTTTTT. Variable domain in full (rest from reference TRBV11-2 and TRBJ1-4): EAGVAQSPRYKIIEKRQSVAFWCNPISGHATLYWYQQILGQGPKLLIQFQNNGVVDDSQLPKDRFSAERLKGVDSTLKIQPAKLEDSAVYLCASSDPGQGYEKLFFGSGTQLSVL.